These 20 T cell receptor beta chains share one sample of origin, sequenced in a study of radiation and T cells in renal cell carcinoma (dated by TCRdb to the early 2020s). What this sample's time point label stands for: tumor resected at nephrectomy. In light of the paper, this sample's treatment or condition label describes: treatment-naive control, cytoreductive nephrectomy. Library preparation used the immunoSEQ multiplex PCR assay. In its TCRdb copy, this immuneACCESS table keeps in-frame sequences only and misses some clones. Where compared with another copy, unresolved V genes explain less than half of these, and the others have no known cause. Across this sample there are about 25,000 clones, with 58% seen only once. The ten top clones hold about 22% of the sample. Source: tumor tissue, taken from a patient whose treatment was nephrectomy without radiotherapy. Receptors originate from a man aged 35-49 years with renal cell carcinoma.

A few counts support this clone. The chain is built from TRBV14 and TRBJ1-1, with a possible D match to TRBD1 (6 bases). Germline V lookup: CDR1 SGHDN, CDR2 FVKESK. V gave up 1 base and J gave up 6 bases, with 15 bases separating them. This CDR3 comprises 15 residues. The CDR3 is CASSQGGGTWPEAFF. In DNA, the CDR3 is TGTGCCAGCAGCCAAGGGGGGGGCACTTGGCCTGAAGCTTTCTTT. The variable domain in full, with the rest retrieved from reference TRBV14 and TRBJ1-1, is EAGVTQFPSHSVIEKGQTVTLRCDPISGHDNLYWYRRVMGKEIKFLLHFVKESKQDESGMPNNRFLAERTGGTYSTLKVQPAELEDSGVYFCASSQGGGTWPEAFFGQGTRLTVV.

The chain recombines TRBV19 with TRBJ1-1, with a possible D match to TRBD1 (6 bases). V was cut by 3 bases and J by 4 bases, with 12 bases left in between. This CDR3 is 14 amino acids long. Germline V gives CDR1 LNHDA, CDR2 SQIVND (reference sequence). CDR3 loop: CASSMGAGATEAFF. The CDR3 DNA reads as TGTGCCAGTAGTATGGGCGCGGGGGCCACTGAAGCTTTCTTT. Filled out from reference TRBV19 and TRBJ1-1, the complete variable domain reads DGGITQSPKYLFRKEGQNVTLSCEQNLNHDAMYWYRQDPGQGLRLIYYSQIVNDFQKGDIAEGYSVSREKKESFPLTVTSAQKNPTAFYLCASSMGAGATEAFFGQGTRLTVV.

V usage is TRBV7-3 and J usage is TRBJ2-3, with D possibly being TRBD2 (6 bases). Germline V gene data show CDR1 as SGHTA and CDR2 as FQGTGA. Trimming stripped 5 bases from V and 0 bases from J, with 12 bases between. This CDR3 contains 15 residues. The CDR3 protein is CASSLDYTSTDTQYF. The CDR3 nucleotides are TGTGCCAGCAGCCTGGACTACACCAGCACAGATACGCAGTATTTT. The full variable domain, its missing parts supplied by reference TRBV7-3 and TRBJ2-3, is GAGVSQTPSNKVTEKGKYVELRCDPISGHTALYWYRQSLGQGPEFLIYFQGTGAADDSGLPNDRFFAVRPEGSVSTLKIQRTERGDSAVYLCASSLDYTSTDTQYFGPGTRLTVL.

The chain is built from TRBV11-3 and TRBJ2-5; unclear D gene. This CDR3 contains 13 residues. Germline CDR1 is SGHNT and CDR2 is YENEEA. V shed 5 bases and J shed 4 bases, with 11 bases lying between them. This CDR3 is CASSRRPGETQYF. CDR3 nucleotide sequence: TGTGCCAGCAGCCGACGACCCGGAGAGACCCAGTACTTC.

V is TRBV4-2 and J is TRBJ1-3; 8 bases agree with TRBD1. The J segment lost 4 bases and the V segment lost 1 base, leaving 6 bases of the junction unmatched. The CDR3 is made up of 16 amino acids. Germline V gene data show CDR1 as LGHNA and CDR2 as YNFKEQ. CDR3 sequence reads: CASSQGQGSSGNTIYF. The CDR3 DNA follows: TGTGCCAGCAGCCAAGGACAGGGGTCTTCCGGAAACACCATATATTTT.

The chain links TRBV6-4 to TRBJ2-3, with 10 nucleotides matching TRBD2. This CDR3 is built from 22 residues. V lost 2 bases to trimming and J lost 2 bases; unmatched junction nucleotides: 22. Germline V gives CDR1 MRHNA, CDR2 SNTAGT. CDR3 in DNA: TGTGCCAGCAGTGACCCCCTGAGAAGCGGGGGGGCCCACGAGATCCCCACAGATACGCAGTATTTT. This gives the protein CASSDPLRSGGAHEIPTDTQYF.

The J gene is TRBJ2-1, the V gene TRBV7-2, with TRBD1 as a possible D gene (6 bases). From germline, CDR1 is SGHTA and CDR2 FQGNSA. The CDR3 runs to 14 residues. The V gene lost 2 bases and the J gene lost 6 bases, with 11 bases spanning the gap. In DNA form, the CDR3 reads TGTGCCAGCAGCTTACAGACAGGACGCAATGAGCAGTTCTTC. Encoded protein: CASSLQTGRNEQFF.

The chain employs TRBV7-2 and TRBJ2-5, with a tentative D call TRBD1 (7 bases). Looked up from germline, CDR1 is SGHTA and CDR2 is FQGNSA. V lost 0 bases and J lost 1, with 15 bases in between. CDR3 length equals 17 residues. CDR3 nucleotides: TGTGCCAGCAGCTTAGCTTCACCCAGGGGGGCCCAAGAGACCCAGTACTTC. Amino acids: CASSLASPRGAQETQYF.

A few counts support this clone. The chain links TRBV6-6 to TRBJ2-1; 12 bases agree with TRBD2. Germline CDR1 and CDR2: MNHNY and SVGAGI (reference sequence). This CDR3 comprises 16 residues. Losses at the gene ends were 4 bases for V and 5 bases for J; bases not matched to a gene: 6. As DNA, the CDR3 is TGTGCCAGCAGTTTACCACTAGCGGGAGGCCACAATGAGCAGTTCTTC. Encoded protein: CASSLPLAGGHNEQFF.

The chain uses TRBV4-1 and TRBJ1-1; D may be TRBD1 (5 bases). This CDR3 spans 12 amino acids. Trimming removed 2 bases from V and 5 bases from J, with 6 bases in between. Per the germline V gene, CDR1 is MGHRA and CDR2 is YSYEKL. This CDR3 is CASSQWGTEAFF. CDR3 nucleotides: TGCGCCAGCAGCCAATGGGGGACTGAAGCTTTCTTT.

About this clone: Because the CDR3's place on the DNA is in doubt, the DNA is left out and the CDR3 is given as listed by TCRdb. J is TRBJ1-2 and V is TRBV19. Germline V lookup: CDR1 LNHDA, CDR2 SQIVND (reference sequence). Counting both end residues, the CDR3 totals 14 amino acids. CDR3 sequence: CASSILAGGYGYTF.

The V gene is TRBV5-1, the J gene TRBJ2-5; 8 bases agree with TRBD2. The J segment lost 7 bases and the V segment lost 4 bases, leaving 12 bases of the junction unmatched. The CDR3 is made up of 15 amino acids. Germline loops: CDR1 SGHRS, CDR2 YFSETQ. The CDR3 spells CASSSRSGAGATQYF. In nucleotides, the CDR3 is TGCGCCAGCAGCAGCCGATCCGGAGCGGGAGCGACCCAGTACTTC.

The CDR3 DNA reads TGTGCCACCAGCGCCCGGACAGGGGGCGCACTTACAACTAATGAAAAACTGTTTTTT. Amino acid sequence: CATSARTGGALTTNEKLFF. The rearrangement uses TRBV15 and TRBJ1-4; the match to TRBD1 covers 11 bases. CDR1 LNHNV and CDR2 YYDKDF come from the germline V gene (reference sequence). The CDR3 covers 19 residues. V gave up 5 bases and J gave up 0 bases; unmatched junction bases: 11. Full variable domain (missing parts from reference TRBV15 and TRBJ1-4): DAMVIQNPRYQVTQFGKPVTLSCSQTLNHNVMYWYQQKSSQAPKLLFHYYDKDFNNEADTPDNFQSRRPNTSFCFLDIRSPGLGDTAMYLCATSARTGGALTTNEKLFFGSGTQLSVL.

The rearrangement uses TRBV29-1 and TRBJ2-3; D might be TRBD1 (5 bases). Germline V gene lookup returns CDR1 SQVTM and CDR2 ANQGSEA. This CDR3 is built from 14 residues. The V end was cut by 7 bases, the J end by 0 bases, with 14 bases between. The CDR3 is CSAIDRASTDTQYF. In DNA form, the CDR3 reads TGCAGCGCTATTGACAGAGCTAGCACAGATACGCAGTATTTT.

This clone has a count of ten or more. This chain joins TRBV6-6 and TRBJ1-1; perhaps TRBD1 as D (5 bases). The V end lost 2 bases, the J end lost 0 bases, and 7 bases lay between the germline ends. From germline, CDR1 is MNHNY and CDR2 SVGAGI (reference sequence). The CDR3 length is 14 residues. The CDR3, as DNA: TGTGCCAGCAGTTACGGGGCTATGAACACTGAAGCTTTCTTT. Amino acids: CASSYGAMNTEAFF.

This chain links TRBV18 with TRBJ2-5, with D perhaps assigned TRBD1 or TRBD2 (5 bases each). Germline-derived CDR1 and CDR2 are KGHSH and LQKENI. V shed 3 bases and J shed 0 bases, with 14 bases lying between them. The CDR3 has 16 residues. CDR3: CASSPSGRKYQETQYF. CDR3 DNA: TGTGCCAGCTCACCTTCGGGACGGAAATACCAAGAGACCCAGTACTTC.

This clone occurred a few times. The chain is built from TRBV27 and TRBJ1-1; D is unresolved. V was clipped by 3 bases and J by 0 bases, with 8 bases between them. This CDR3 has 14 residues. Germline values: CDR1 MNHEY, CDR2 SMNVEV (reference sequence). As DNA, the CDR3 is TGTGCCAGCAGTTTTGCAGGTCTGAACACTGAAGCTTTCTTT. It translates to CASSFAGLNTEAFF.

This clone was observed a single time. This chain joins TRBV5-4 and TRBJ2-5, with no clear D. The CDR3 is 14 residues long. Germline loops: CDR1 SGHNT, CDR2 YYREEE (reference sequence). The V gene lost 3 bases and the J gene lost 1 base, with 10 bases spanning the gap. In DNA form, the CDR3 reads TGTGCCAGCAGCTCCAAGTCCACCCAAGAGACCCAGTACTTC. It codes for CASSSKSTQETQYF.

V is TRBV6-1 and J is TRBJ1-2, with D unclear. CDR3 size: 14 residues. CDR1 and CDR2 (germline): MNHNS, SASEGT. V was cut by 4 bases and J by 2 bases, with 11 bases left in between. The CDR3 DNA sequence: TGTGCCAGCAGTGTAAAAACCCTCAACTATGGCTACACCTTC. Translated: CASSVKTLNYGYTF.

This chain links TRBV13 with TRBJ1-1; D unclear. The CDR3 is 15 residues long. The germline gives CDR1 PRHDT, CDR2 FYEKMQ (reference sequence). V was cut by 4 bases and J by 1 base, with 13 bases left in between. Written as DNA, the CDR3 is TGTGCCAGCAGCTCTAGCCTTTGGGGGAACACTGAAGCTTTCTTT. The encoded protein is CASSSSLWGNTEAFF.